Listed here are 19 T cell receptor beta chains from one sample, sequenced in a study of T cell responses to AZD1222 COVID-19 vaccine. Data came from immunoSEQ multiplex PCR; TCRdb stores just in-frame clones and leaves some out. This table holds 70,000 or so clones, about 87% found once. The specimen was peripheral blood, collected on day 0 of AZD1222 vaccination. Receptors were obtained from an adult in good health.

This chain uses TRBV5-4 with TRBJ1-5; a possible D gene is TRBD1 (6 bases). Per the germline V gene, CDR1 is SGHNT and CDR2 is YYREEE (reference sequence). CDR3 length: 16 amino acids. The V end was cut by 2 bases, the J end by 1 base, with 13 bases between. CDR3 residues: CASSFGGGGSNQPQHF. The CDR3 region has the DNA TGTGCCAGCAGCTTCGGGGGCGGGGGAAGCAATCAGCCCCAGCATTTT.

This chain joins TRBV7-9 and TRBJ2-7; 7 nucleotides line up with TRBD1. This CDR3 region has 15 residues. V was clipped by 5 bases and J by 3 bases; unmatched bases: 10. Germline-derived CDR1 and CDR2 are SEHNR and FQNEAQ (reference sequence). The CDR3 DNA reads TGTGCCAGCAGCCACAAAGACAGGGCCTACTACGAGCAGTACTTC. It encodes CASSHKDRAYYEQYF.

The chain combines TRBV27 with TRBJ2-7; 7 bases line up with TRBD2. In germline, CDR1 is MNHEY, CDR2 SMNVEV (reference sequence). V was pared by 0 bases and J by 4 bases, with 0 bases of the junction left unmatched. The CDR3 runs 13 residues. The CDR3 is CASSLSRGYEQYF. CDR3 sequence (DNA): TGTGCCAGCAGTTTATCGCGGGGGTACGAGCAGTACTTC.

Written as DNA, the CDR3 is TGTGCCATCAGTGAGTCTCTCAGGGCCAATGAGCAGTTCTTC. It codes for CAISESLRANEQFF. V is TRBV10-3 and J is TRBJ2-1; D is possibly TRBD1 (5 bases). The CDR3 has 14 residues. The germline CDR1 and CDR2 sequences are ENHRY and SYGVKD. V was trimmed by 0 bases and J by 6 bases, leaving 9 bases between them.

The chain is built from TRBV10-3 and TRBJ2-7; 7 bases agree with TRBD2. Germline V lookup: CDR1 ENHRY, CDR2 SYGVKD. J was trimmed by 4 bases and V by 4 bases; bases with no gene match: 7. The CDR3 extends over 14 amino acids. The CDR3 bases are TGTGCCATCAGTGGGCGGAGGGAGGGGTACGAGCAGTACTTC. This codes for CAISGRREGYEQYF.

The chain couples TRBV6-1 to TRBJ1-2; 8 bases fit TRBD1. The germline V gene has CDR1 MNHNS and CDR2 SASEGT. This CDR3 has 15 amino acids. V lost 2 bases, J lost 4 bases, and 6 bases stayed unmatched. CDR3 bases: TGTGCCAGCAGTGAAACAGGGGGAAGAGGCTATGGCTACACCTTC. It specifies CASSETGGRGYGYTF.

The CDR3 region has the DNA TGTGCCAGCAGCCCCCTGGGACTAGCGGGAGGGCTTACCTACGAGCAGTACTTC. Translated, it gives CASSPLGLAGGLTYEQYF. The chain combines TRBV5-4 with TRBJ2-7; 16 positions match TRBD2. The CDR3 is 18 residues long. V lost 4 bases, J lost 2 bases, and 9 bases stayed unmatched. Germline V CDR1 and CDR2: SGHNT, YYREEE (reference sequence). Full variable domain (rest looked up from reference TRBV5-4 and TRBJ2-7): ETGVTQSPTHLIKTRGQQVTLRCSSQSGHNTVSWYQQALGQGPQFIFQYYREEENGRGNFPPRFSGLQFPNYSSELNVNALELDDSALYLCASSPLGLAGGLTYEQYFGPGTRLTVT.

This chain joins TRBV6-5 and TRBJ1-5, with a tentative D call TRBD1 (6 bases). V was cut by 5 bases and J by 0 bases, with 11 bases left in between. CDR1 and CDR2 (germline): MNHEY, SVGAGI. This CDR3 region has 15 residues. CDR3 protein: CASSPTGNSNQPQHF. The CDR3 DNA sequence: TGTGCCAGCAGTCCTACAGGGAATAGCAATCAGCCCCAGCATTTT.

In DNA, the CDR3 is TGTGCCAGCAGCGCTGGGGGTTCTGGAAACACCATATATTTT. Translating it yields CASSAGGSGNTIYF. J is TRBJ1-3 and V is TRBV5-4, with D possibly being TRBD1 (5 bases). Trimming took off 4 bases at V and 1 base at J, with 9 bases between the two ends. Germline V gene lookup returns CDR1 SGHNT and CDR2 YYREEE (reference sequence). This CDR3 is 14 amino acids long.

The V gene is TRBV9, the J gene TRBJ2-1; D is perhaps TRBD1 or TRBD2 (5 bases each). The CDR3 sequence is 14 residues long. Trimming removed 6 bases at V and 4 bases at J, with 14 bases between. CDR1 SGDLS and CDR2 YYNGEE come from the germline V gene. In nucleotides, the CDR3 is TGTGCCAGCACTCCGGGACCCGCTTACAATGAGCAGTTCTTC. Translating gives CASTPGPAYNEQFF.

This chain joins TRBV6-5 and TRBJ2-7; a weak D match, TRBD2 (5 bases). The CDR3 length is 15 residues. Per the germline V gene, CDR1 is MNHEY and CDR2 is SVGAGI. Trimming stripped 7 bases from V and 2 bases from J, with 18 bases between. CDR3 in amino acids: CASTDYSERPYEQYF. Here the CDR3 DNA reads TGTGCCAGCACCGACTACAGCGAGCGTCCCTACGAGCAGTACTTC.

J is TRBJ1-2 and V is TRBV7-3, with D maybe TRBD1 (5 bases). Looked up from germline, CDR1 is SGHTA and CDR2 is FQGTGA. This CDR3 region has 14 residues. V was pared by 5 bases and J by 4 bases, with 14 bases between. In DNA, the CDR3 is TGTGCCAGCAGCAAAAGGAGGACACCCTATGGCTACACCTTC. Amino acids: CASSKRRTPYGYTF.

This sequence joins TRBV7-8 and TRBJ2-7; D call uncertain. V lost 5 bases and J lost 6, with 11 bases in between. Germline values: CDR1 SGHVS, CDR2 FQNEAQ. The CDR3 has 12 residues. CDR3 in DNA: TGTGCCAGCAGCAAGCAGGAGTTCGAGCAGTACTTC. This codes for CASSKQEFEQYF.

The chain couples TRBV7-2 to TRBJ1-1; TRBD1 is a possible D gene (6 bases). With 7 bases removed from V and 4 bases from J, the gap between germline ends came to 13 bases. The CDR3 covers 13 residues. CDR1 is SGHTA and CDR2 is FQGNSA in the germline V gene. The CDR3 DNA reads as TGTGCCAGCAAAACAGGGTTTAGCACTGAAGCTTTCTTT. Protein sequence: CASKTGFSTEAFF.

The V call is TRBV28, the J call TRBJ2-1; TRBD2 agrees at 10 bases. CDR3 length: 14 amino acids. V dropped 2 bases and J dropped 5; count of bases not matched to a gene: 0. Germline values: CDR1 MDHEN, CDR2 SYDVKM. CDR3 sequence: CASSLLAGDNEQFF. The CDR3, as DNA: TGTGCCAGCAGTTTACTAGCGGGGGACAATGAGCAGTTCTTC.

This chain uses TRBV7-9 with TRBJ1-1, with a weak D call TRBD1 (5 bases). Trimming pared 3 bases from V and 1 base from J, leaving 6 bases between. The germline V gene has CDR1 SEHNR and CDR2 FQNEAQ (reference sequence). CDR3 length: 13 residues. CDR3 region: CASSFGGNTEAFF. The CDR3 nucleotides read TGTGCCAGCAGCTTCGGGGGGAACACTGAAGCTTTCTTT.

V gene TRBV7-6 combines with J gene TRBJ1-3; D is uncertain. The CDR3 is 15 amino acids. V was trimmed by 8 bases and J by 0 bases, leaving 14 bases between them. The germline V gene encodes CDR1 SGHVS and CDR2 FNYEAQ. The CDR3, as DNA: TGTGCCAGCGCTCTTGACGTAAGCTCTGGAAACACCATATATTTT. This codes for CASALDVSSGNTIYF.

This clone was counted once. The chain has TRBV6-5 and TRBJ1-2; possible D gene TRBD1, 6 bases. Germline V CDR1 and CDR2: MNHEY, SVGAGI. The CDR3 has 15 residues. V was clipped by 6 bases and J by 4 bases, with 18 bases between them. CDR3 coding DNA: TGTGCCAGCAGATACCAGAGTACAGGGACCTATGGCTACACCTTC. The encoded protein is CASRYQSTGTYGYTF.

The V gene is TRBV13, the J gene TRBJ2-7; 8 nucleotides match TRBD1. The germline CDR1 and CDR2 sequences are PRHDT and FYEKMQ (reference sequence). V was clipped by 5 bases and J by 2 bases; unmatched bases: 17. The CDR3 spans 18 residues. The CDR3 sequence is CASSKQLDQGARPYEQYF. In DNA, the CDR3 is TGTGCCAGCAGCAAACAACTAGACCAGGGGGCGCGTCCCTACGAGCAGTACTTC.